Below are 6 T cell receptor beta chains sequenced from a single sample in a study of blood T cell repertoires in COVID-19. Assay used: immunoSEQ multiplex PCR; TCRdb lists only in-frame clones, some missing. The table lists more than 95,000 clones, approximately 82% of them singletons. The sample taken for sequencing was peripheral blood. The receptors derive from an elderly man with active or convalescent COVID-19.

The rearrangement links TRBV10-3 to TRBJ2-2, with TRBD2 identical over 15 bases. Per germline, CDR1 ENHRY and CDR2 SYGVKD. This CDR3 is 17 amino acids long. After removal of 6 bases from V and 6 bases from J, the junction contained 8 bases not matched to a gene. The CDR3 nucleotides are TGTGCCATCAGCTCCGGGACTAGCGGGGGGTCGGCCGGGGAGCTGTTTTTT. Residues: CAISSGTSGGSAGELFF.

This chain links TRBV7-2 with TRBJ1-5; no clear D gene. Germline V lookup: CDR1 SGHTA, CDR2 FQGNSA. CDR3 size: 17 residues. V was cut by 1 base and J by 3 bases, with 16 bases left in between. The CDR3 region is CASSLVGGLRDNQPQHF. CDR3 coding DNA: TGTGCCAGCAGCTTAGTAGGTGGATTGAGGGACAATCAGCCCCAGCATTTT. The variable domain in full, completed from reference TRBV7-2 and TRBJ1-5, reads GAGVSQSPSNKVTEKGKDVELRCDPISGHTALYWYRQSLGQGLEFLIYFQGNSAPDKSGLPSDRFSAERTGGSVSTLTIQRTQQEDSAVYLCASSLVGGLRDNQPQHFGDGTRLSIL.

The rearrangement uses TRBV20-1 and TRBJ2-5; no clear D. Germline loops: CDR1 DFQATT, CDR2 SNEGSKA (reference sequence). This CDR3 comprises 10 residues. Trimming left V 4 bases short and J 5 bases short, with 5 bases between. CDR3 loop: CSATRETQYF. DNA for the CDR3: TGCAGTGCTACCCGGGAGACCCAGTACTTC.

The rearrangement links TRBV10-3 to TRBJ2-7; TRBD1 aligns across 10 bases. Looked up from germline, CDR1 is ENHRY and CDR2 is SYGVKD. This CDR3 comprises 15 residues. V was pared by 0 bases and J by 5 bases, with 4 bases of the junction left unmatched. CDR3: CAISESLGQGNEQYF. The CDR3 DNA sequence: TGTGCCATCAGTGAGTCGTTGGGACAGGGGAACGAGCAGTACTTC.

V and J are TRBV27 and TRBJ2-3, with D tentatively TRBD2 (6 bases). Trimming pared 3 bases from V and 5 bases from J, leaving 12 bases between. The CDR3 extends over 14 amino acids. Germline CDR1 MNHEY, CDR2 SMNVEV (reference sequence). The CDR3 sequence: CASSLLGRGDTQYF. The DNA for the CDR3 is TGTGCCAGCAGTTTGTTAGGGCGGGGAGATACGCAGTATTTT.

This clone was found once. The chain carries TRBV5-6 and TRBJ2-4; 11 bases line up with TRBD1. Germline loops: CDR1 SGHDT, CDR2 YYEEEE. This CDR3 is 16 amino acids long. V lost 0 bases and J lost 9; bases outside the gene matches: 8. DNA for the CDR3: TGTGCCAGCAGCTTGGGGACAGGGGGCTACCTCGGCATTCAGTACTTC. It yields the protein CASSLGTGGYLGIQYF.